Listed below are T cell receptor beta chains from one sample, sequenced in a study of liver allograft versus peripheral blood T cells. TCRdb passed the reads through MiXCR, listing each CDR3 protein once. The data contain about 6,100 distinct CDR3 sequences, 16% of them singletons. These receptors all come from a human patient who had a liver transplant. The graft donor may have contributed some T cells. The CDR3 runs from the conserved cysteine through the conserved F or W. A D gene is named only where the DNA matches it firmly. Size tells how often a clone was seen (once, few, many) or the class of an expanded clone, and some rows leave it out.

clone size	D gene	V gene	J gene	CDR3 protein	CDR3 DNA
medium-sized	NA	TRBV6-6	TRBJ2-7	CASSWTDSYEQYF	TGTGCCAGCAGTTGGACAGATTCTTACGAGCAGTACTTC
NA	NA	TRBV20-1	TRBJ2-1	CSARNYNEQFF	TGCAGTGCTAGGAACTACAATGAGCAGTTCTTC
NA	NA	TRBV20-1	TRBJ1-1	CSASEGEVNTEAFF	TGCAGTGCTAGCGAGGGAGAAGTGAACACTGAAGCTTTCTTT
medium-sized	NA	TRBV6-1	TRBJ1-5	CASRRQRSAGNQPQHF	TGTGCCAGCAGACGGCAACGGTCGGCTGGCAATCAGCCCCAGCATTTT
large	NA	TRBV29-1	TRBJ1-2	CSVEEVSTLPREHYGYTF	TGCAGCGTTGAAGAGGTTTCGACCCTGCCCCGAGAGCACTACGGCTACACCTTC
medium-sized	TRBD1	TRBV6-1	TRBJ1-5	CASSGHRGQPNQPQHF	TGTGCCAGCAGTGGGCACCGGGGACAGCCCAATCAGCCCCAGCATTTT
NA	TRBD1	TRBV7-3	TRBJ1-1	CASSPGHTGTGGAFF	TGTGCCAGCAGCCCCGGGCACACCGGGACAGGAGGAGCTTTCTTT
NA	NA	TRBV15	TRBJ1-3	CATSRDPSAGNTIYF	TGTGCCACCAGCAGAGATCCGTCCGCTGGAAACACCATATATTTT
medium-sized	TRBD1	TRBV5-6	TRBJ1-2	CASSLASGTGFNYGYTF	TGTGCCAGCAGCTTGGCTTCGGGGACAGGGTTTAACTATGGCTACACCTTC
medium-sized	TRBD1	TRBV18	TRBJ1-2	CASSPTGANYGYTF	TGTGCCAGCTCACCAACAGGGGCTAACTATGGCTACACCTTC
NA	NA	TRBV3-1	TRBJ1-1	CASSHFLNRQGSRAFF	TGTGCCAGCAGCCATTTCTTAAATCGGCAGGGTAGCAGGGCTTTCTTT
medium-sized	NA	TRBV5-1	TRBJ1-2	CASSLAWQGRPESGYTF	TGCGCCAGCAGCTTGGCGTGGCAGGGAAGGCCAGAGAGTGGCTACACCTTC
few	NA	TRBV15	TRBJ2-1	CATSRVATYEQFF	TGTGCCACCAGCAGAGTGGCAACTTATGAGCAGTTCTTC
NA	NA	TRBV7-2	TRBJ1-5	CARSKRDQPQHF	TGTGCCAGGTCTAAAAGGGATCAGCCCCAGCATTTT
many	TRBD2	TRBV14	TRBJ2-5	CASSLLRQGLAGEVETQYF	TGTGCCAGCAGCCTCCTGAGGCAAGGACTAGCGGGGGAGGTGGAGACCCAGTACTTC
few	NA	TRBV12-5	TRBJ1-5	CASGLLGNQPQHF	TGTGCTAGTGGTTTGTTGGGCAATCAGCCCCAGCATTTT
medium-sized	NA	TRBV19	TRBJ1-2	CASSPNTFNYGYTF	TGTGCCAGTAGTCCTAATACATTTAACTATGGCTACACCTTC
medium-sized	TRBD1	TRBV7-9	TRBJ1-2	CASSPWDRVFYGYTF	TGTGCCAGCAGCCCATGGGACAGGGTCTTCTATGGCTACACCTTC
many	NA	TRBV5-6	TRBJ2-6	CASSLGRSGANVLTF	TGTGCCAGCAGCTTGGGTCGCTCTGGGGCCAACGTCCTGACTTTC
many	NA	TRBV27	TRBJ2-5	CASSAADKETQYF	TGTGCCAGCTCCGCGGCGGATAAAGAGACCCAGTACTTC
medium-sized	TRBD1	TRBV5-4	TRBJ1-4	CASSPGTDEKLFF	TGTGCCAGCAGCCCCGGGACAGATGAAAAACTGTTTTTT
many	NA	TRBV6-1	TRBJ1-5	CASSENPGYQPQHF	TGTGCCAGCAGTGAAAACCCAGGTTATCAGCCCCAGCATTTT
NA	TRBD1	TRBV20-1	TRBJ1-2	CSAGGQAYGYTF	TGCAGTGCAGGGGGCCAGGCCTATGGCTACACCTTC
few	NA	TRBV12-3/TRBV12-4	TRBJ1-5	CASSFGGRGQPQHF	TGTGCCAGCAGTTTCGGGGGCAGGGGCCAGCCCCAGCATTTT
NA	NA	TRBV4-3	TRBJ1-6	CASSQEQTGNSPLHF	TGCGCCAGCAGCCAAGAACAGACAGGAAATTCACCCCTCCACTTT
medium-sized	NA	TRBV27	TRBJ1-2	CASSHRKKSNYGYTF	TGTGCCAGCAGTCATCGAAAAAAGTCTAACTATGGCTACACCTTC
many	TRBD1	TRBV19	TRBJ2-1	CASSPHRGNEQFF	TGTGCCAGTAGTCCTCACAGGGGCAATGAGCAGTTCTTC
NA	TRBD2	TRBV6-1	TRBJ2-3	CASSGGSGGSTDTQYF	TGTGCCAGCAGTGGGGGTAGCGGGGGGAGCACAGATACGCAGTATTTT
many	NA	TRBV5-4	TRBJ1-1	CASSPTSGSAFF	TGTGCCAGCAGCCCTACATCAGGTTCGGCTTTCTTT
many	NA	TRBV20-1	TRBJ1-2	CSARDGQKGRGYTF	TGCAGTGCTAGAGATGGGCAGAAAGGGAGAGGCTACACCTTC
NA	TRBD1	TRBV6-6	TRBJ1-2	CASNPPGGFYGYTF	TGTGCCAGCAATCCGCCAGGGGGCTTCTATGGCTACACCTTC
NA	NA	TRBV2	TRBJ2-2	CASSEQTGELFF	TGTGCCAGCAGTGAGCAGACCGGGGAGCTGTTTTTT
few	NA	TRBV11-1	TRBJ2-7	CASKQDNSYEQYF	TGTGCCAGCAAACAGGACAATTCCTACGAGCAGTACTTC
few	NA	TRBV3-1	TRBJ2-2	CASSGRLGVDGELFF	TGTGCCAGCAGCGGACGACTGGGGGTGGACGGGGAGCTGTTTTTT
NA	NA	TRBV12-3/TRBV12-4	TRBJ2-7	CASSLNIFYEQYF	TGTGCCAGCAGTTTAAATATTTTCTACGAGCAGTACTTC
few	TRBD1	TRBV30	TRBJ2-7	CAWKTGAWSEQYF	TGTGCCTGGAAGACAGGGGCCTGGAGCGAGCAGTACTTC
many	TRBD1	TRBV19	TRBJ1-1	CASSPRQGTTEAFF	TGTGCCAGTAGTCCCAGACAGGGGACCACTGAAGCTTTCTTT
NA	TRBD1	TRBV5-1	TRBJ1-4	CASSRQGAKEKLFF	TGCGCCAGCAGCCGACAGGGAGCCAAAGAAAAACTGTTTTTT
medium-sized	NA	TRBV6-2/TRBV6-3	TRBJ1-4	CASSFLPPATNEKLFF	TGTGCCAGCAGTTTCCTCCCCCCGGCAACTAATGAAAAACTGTTTTTT
many	NA	TRBV6-2/TRBV6-3	TRBJ2-7	CASSYGQGVEYF	TGTGCCAGCAGTTATGGGCAGGGCGTCGAGTACTTC
medium-sized	TRBD1	TRBV6-1	TRBJ1-4	CASATDRDANEKLFF	TGTGCCAGCGCAACTGACAGGGATGCTAATGAAAAACTGTTTTTT
NA	NA	TRBV7-9	TRBJ2-1	CASSLIGQAGEQFF	TGTGCCAGCAGCTTAATTGGGCAGGCGGGAGAGCAGTTCTTC